A selection of T cell receptor beta chains follows, all from one sample in a study of T cells in Graves' hyperthyroidism and ophthalmopathy. TCRdb independently ran MiXCR on the multiplex PCR reads; one entry per CDR3 protein. The sample has over 250,000 distinct CDR3 sequences, roughly 13% seen once. The sequenced sample consisted of blood. These receptors were collected from a woman in her thirties or forties with Graves' ophthalmopathy. Both conserved end residues are part of each CDR3. Clone size, where shown, is once, few, many, or a class for clones that have expanded.

clone_size,v_call,j_call,cdr3_aa
few,TRBV5-1,TRBJ2-7,CASSKGQSYEQYF
many,TRBV2,TRBJ1-2,CASNRAYGYTF
few,TRBV4-2,TRBJ1-2,CASSPQRGGLYGYTF
many,TRBV11-2,TRBJ2-5,CASSLQGVQETQYF
-,TRBV15,TRBJ2-7,CATSTRQGPAYEQYF
many,TRBV7-8,TRBJ2-1,CASSLSLAGNEQFF
few,TRBV11-2,TRBJ1-1,CASSLGSGGMNTEAFF
many,TRBV20-1,TRBJ1-6,CSARPRTVSNSPLHF
many,TRBV3-1,TRBJ1-1,CASSRWGNLNTEAFF
-,TRBV20-1,TRBJ1-1,CSANRGGTEAFF
many,TRBV7-9,TRBJ2-3,CASSLGASSGRTDTQYF
-,TRBV10-3,TRBJ2-2,CASSAGTYTGELFF
many,TRBV7-2,TRBJ2-1,CASSLEGSGRGGTLNNEQFF
-,TRBV29-1,TRBJ1-1,CSVGWTGRFTEAFF
few,TRBV10-3,TRBJ2-3,CAISERSLGTDTQYF
many,TRBV7-9,TRBJ2-3,CASSLQTGSTDTQYF
many,TRBV27,TRBJ2-1,CASRGSGGSTKQFF
many,TRBV5-1,TRBJ2-1,CASSLGVNNEQFF
few,TRBV20-1,TRBJ2-7,CSASPGQLTYEQYF
many,TRBV5-6,TRBJ1-2,CASSSWGYGYTF
many,TRBV20-1,TRBJ1-5,CSALRWGRGNQPQHF
many,TRBV18,TRBJ1-1,CASSPRQGLDTEAFF
few,TRBV13,TRBJ1-2,CASSPRGMPIYGYTF
-,TRBV20-1,TRBJ2-3,CSASSWRDTQYF
many,TRBV12-3/TRBV12-4,TRBJ1-2,CASSLGRGAYGYTF
-,TRBV20-1,TRBJ2-5,CSARPGAETQYF
many,TRBV20-1,TRBJ1-4,CSAHPDPNEKLFF
-,TRBV7-9,TRBJ1-4,CASSDRDRGREKLFF
few,TRBV11-2,TRBJ2-3,CASSLDFQRGGSTDTQYF
-,TRBV28,TRBJ1-2,CASSRGGTNYGYTF
-,TRBV27,TRBJ2-3,CASSFGREGTDTQYF
many,TRBV9,TRBJ2-5,CASNRQGRDQETQYF
-,TRBV7-9,TRBJ2-7,CASSFLMGEGPREQYF
many,TRBV2,TRBJ2-5,CASSDTIQETQYF
many,TRBV2,TRBJ1-2,CATRTGTTGYTF
-,TRBV3-1,TRBJ2-7,CASSQWPVPYEQYF
-,TRBV4-2,TRBJ2-1,CASSQGTSLGEQFF
many,TRBV28,TRBJ1-2,CASSSSTGLGYTF
few,TRBV20-1,TRBJ2-3,CSARQGGASTDTQYF
many,TRBV20-1,TRBJ1-2,CSARDYGVRSGGYTF
-,TRBV7-9,TRBJ2-2,CASSLEVPGELFF
many,TRBV28,TRBJ1-5,CASSTPGQGQPQHF
many,TRBV12-3/TRBV12-4,TRBJ2-7,CASSSLRQGGPYEQYF
few,TRBV19,TRBJ1-5,CASSIEGLSQPQHF
-,TRBV2,TRBJ1-5,CASRGQDHSNQPQHF
few,TRBV11-2,TRBJ2-3,CASSFPLTGTASTDTQYF
many,TRBV7-2,TRBJ2-1,CASSPRGLGNNEQFF
few,TRBV20-1,TRBJ1-2,CSATSVAEGFYGYTF
many,TRBV24-1,TRBJ2-2,CATSEDRASGELFF
many,TRBV15,TRBJ2-5,CATSRPRTAGETQYF
once,TRBV19,TRBJ1-2,CASSATTGSGYGYTF
many,TRBV20-1,TRBJ2-7,CSARDTGLGYEQYF
-,TRBV3-1,TRBJ1-1,CASSQDSRGRTEAFF
many,TRBV19,TRBJ2-1,CASSILATSANEQFF
many,TRBV5-5,TRBJ1-1,CASSLSPRTITEAFF
many,TRBV3-1,TRBJ1-5,CASSLRNQPQHF
few,TRBV5-6,TRBJ2-3,CASSLLPSQGGTDTQYF
many,TRBV6-2/TRBV6-3,TRBJ1-5,CASLGGAVGGQPQHF